This TCR beta chain appears in the sequencing data of a study of T cell repertoires in cytomegalovirus infection. The study, taken as a whole, reports: HLA-C-restricted CMV-specific TCR beta clonotypes were dominant in the ex vivo response.

From the reads, TCRdb called clonotypes with MiXCR, one entry per CDR3 protein. The sample lists 90,000 to 120,000 distinct CDR3 sequences; about a quarter were seen once. V shed 5 bases and J shed 1 base, with 8 bases lying between them. Germline assignment: CDR1 SEHNR and CDR2 FQNEAQ (reference sequence). The CDR3 is 14 amino acids. This clonotype was counted at least ten times. Its specificity is unknown. Sample: CD8+ T cells from PBMCs. This TCR came from a human donor in good health (CMV status not recorded). Some clones in this sample may be carry-over from other donors' samples. The chain employs TRBV7-9 and TRBJ2-2; D gene unclear. The CDR3 nucleotides are TGTGCCAGCAGCCCCCCGCTGAACACCGGGGAGCTGTTTTTT. Amino acids: CASSPPLNTGELFF.